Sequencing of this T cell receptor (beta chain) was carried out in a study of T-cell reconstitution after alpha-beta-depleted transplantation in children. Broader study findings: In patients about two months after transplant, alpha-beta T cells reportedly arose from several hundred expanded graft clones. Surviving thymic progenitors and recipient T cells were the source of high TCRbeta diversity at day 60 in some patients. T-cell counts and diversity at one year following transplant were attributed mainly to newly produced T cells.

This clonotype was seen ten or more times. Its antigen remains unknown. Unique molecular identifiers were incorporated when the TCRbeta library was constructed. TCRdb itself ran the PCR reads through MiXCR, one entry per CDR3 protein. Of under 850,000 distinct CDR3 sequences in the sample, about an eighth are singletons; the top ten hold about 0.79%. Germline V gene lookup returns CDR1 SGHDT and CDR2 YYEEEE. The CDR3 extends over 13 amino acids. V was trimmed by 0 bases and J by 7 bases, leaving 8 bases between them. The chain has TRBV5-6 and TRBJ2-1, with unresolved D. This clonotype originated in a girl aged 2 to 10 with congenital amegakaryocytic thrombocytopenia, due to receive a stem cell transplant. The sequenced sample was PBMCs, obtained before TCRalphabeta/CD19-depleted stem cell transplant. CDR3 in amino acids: CASSLDRRNEQFF. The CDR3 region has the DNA TGTGCCAGCAGCTTGGACCGAAGGAATGAGCAGTTCTTC.